These 27 T cell receptor beta chains were sequenced from one sample in a study of control samples from healthy donors and cancer patients. TCRdb's table, derived via immunoSEQ multiplex PCR, lists solely in-frame clones and lacks some. The sample lists about 160,000 clones; approximately 90% were seen once. The specimen sequenced was blood. Receptors originate from a man younger than 40 in good health.

The chain employs TRBV7-6 and TRBJ2-1; 11 bases line up with TRBD2. The CDR3 is 16 amino acids. Trimming removed 4 bases from V and 8 bases from J; junction bases left unmatched: 10. Per the germline V gene, CDR1 is SGHVS and CDR2 is FNYEAQ. The chain's CDR3 is CASSSRTTSGSDEQFF. The CDR3 DNA sequence: TGTGCCAGCAGCTCCCGGACCACTAGCGGGAGCGATGAGCAGTTCTTC. The complete variable domain, with remaining parts taken from reference TRBV7-6 and TRBJ2-1, reads GAGVSQSPRYKVTKRGQDVALRCDPISGHVSLYWYRQALGQGPEFLTYFNYEAQQDKSGLPNDRFSAERPEGSISTLTIQRTEQRDSAMYRCASSSRTTSGSDEQFFGPGTRLTVL.

The genes are TRBV4-2 and TRBJ2-7; weak D call: TRBD2 (6 bases). V was trimmed by 0 bases and J by 2 bases, leaving 14 bases between them. This CDR3 contains 16 residues. CDR1 LGHNA and CDR2 YNFKEQ come from the germline V gene. CDR3 amino acids: CASSQDWRGTTYEQYF. The CDR3 DNA follows: TGTGCCAGCAGCCAAGATTGGCGGGGCACCACCTACGAGCAGTACTTC.

The chain combines TRBV7-3 with TRBJ2-2; D is ambiguous. Germline V gives CDR1 SGHTA, CDR2 FQGTGA. The CDR3 extends over 15 amino acids. Trimming stripped 5 bases from V and 0 bases from J, with 10 bases between. CDR3 sequence: CASSPSGTNTGELFF. CDR3 coding DNA: TGTGCCAGCAGCCCCTCTGGGACGAACACCGGGGAGCTGTTTTTT.

This clone was observed a single time. This rearrangement joins TRBV30 to TRBJ1-1, with no clear D. Germline assignment: CDR1 GTSNPN and CDR2 SVGIG (reference sequence). Deletions cut 7 bases from V and 8 bases from J, with 14 bases between. This CDR3 region has 11 residues. CDR3 DNA sequence: TGTGCCTCCTCTAGTGTTATGGAAGCTTTCTTT. This translates into CASSSVMEAFF.

This chain uses TRBV3-1 (or the pseudogene TRBV3-2) with TRBJ2-2, with D tentatively TRBD1 (5 bases). From germline, CDR1 is LGHDT and CDR2 YNNKEL (reference sequence). CDR3 size: 14 residues. V was shortened by 5 bases and J by 6 bases, with 13 bases between the two germline ends. The chain's CDR3 is CASSYLGVAGELFF. The CDR3 nucleotides are TGTGCCAGCAGCTATTTAGGGGTGGCCGGGGAGCTGTTTTTT.

The chain uses TRBV3-1 (or the pseudogene TRBV3-2) and TRBJ2-1; 9 bases line up with TRBD2. The CDR3 runs 15 residues. The J segment lost 15 bases and the V segment lost 4 bases, leaving 16 bases of the junction unmatched. Germline V gives CDR1 LGHDT, CDR2 YNNKEL (reference sequence). CDR3: CASSRSGVSGSVGFF. The CDR3 bases are TGTGCCAGCAGCCGTTCCGGGGTTAGCGGGAGTGTTGGGTTCTTC.

The J gene is TRBJ2-7, the V gene TRBV10-3; 9 nucleotides agree with TRBD2. J was trimmed by 1 base and V by 8 bases; bases with no gene match: 9. This CDR3 contains 15 residues. Germline CDR1 ENHRY, CDR2 SYGVKD. For the CDR3, the DNA is TGTGCCATCTCTAGCGGGGTCAGCGGGTCCTACGAGCAGTACTTC. Protein: CAISSGVSGSYEQYF.

The chain carries TRBV28 and TRBJ1-5; D might be TRBD1 (6 bases). The germline V and J ends were trimmed by 1 base and 0 bases, with 10 bases remaining between them. Germline assignment: CDR1 MDHEN and CDR2 SYDVKM. This CDR3 spans 16 amino acids. CDR3 loop: CASSLYRTDSNQPQHF. Here the CDR3 DNA reads TGTGCCAGCAGTTTATACAGGACAGATAGCAATCAGCCCCAGCATTTT.

The rearrangement joins TRBV9 to TRBJ1-2, with 8 bases identical to TRBD1. CDR1 SGDLS and CDR2 YYNGEE come from the germline V gene. V lost 6 bases, J lost 4 bases, and 8 bases stayed unmatched. The CDR3 has 14 amino acids. The CDR3 region is CASNPTGGSYGYTF. CDR3 bases: TGTGCCAGCAACCCCACAGGGGGATCCTATGGCTACACCTTC. The variable domain in full, with the rest retrieved from reference TRBV9 and TRBJ1-2, is DSGVTQTPKHLITATGQRVTLRCSPRSGDLSVYWYQQSLDQGLQFLIQYYNGEERAKGNILERFSAQQFPDLHSELNLSSLELGDSALYFCASNPTGGSYGYTFGSGTRLTVV.

The chain carries TRBV6-4 and TRBJ2-2; D not certain. This CDR3 has 13 residues. The germline gives CDR1 MRHNA, CDR2 SNTAGT. Trimming pared 3 bases from V and 7 bases from J, leaving 9 bases between. CDR3 bases: TGTGCCAGCAGTGAAGAGAAGGGCGGGGAGCTGTTTTTT. This gives the protein CASSEEKGGELFF.

The V and J genes are TRBV25-1 and TRBJ2-5, with a weak D call TRBD2 (8 bases). V lost 4 bases, J lost 5 bases, and 17 bases lay in between. Germline V lookup: CDR1 MGHDK, CDR2 SYGVNS. The CDR3 runs 15 residues. In DNA form, the CDR3 reads TGTGCCAGCAGTGGAACAGGGGCGGGAGGCGAGACCCAGTACTTC. Translation gives CASSGTGAGGETQYF.

The chain has TRBV2 and TRBJ2-3; 7 bases map to TRBD1. This CDR3 contains 14 residues. Germline CDR1 and CDR2: SNHLY and FYNNEI. The trim removed 2 bases at V and 8 bases at J, leaving 7 bases unmatched. The CDR3: CASSELRGQGTQYF. In DNA form, the CDR3 reads TGTGCCAGCAGTGAACTAAGGGGGCAAGGTACGCAGTATTTT.

The chain couples TRBV5-8 to TRBJ2-7; D perhaps matches TRBD2 (5 bases). The ends were cut back, 5 bases at V and 0 bases at J, with 15 bases in the middle. This CDR3 region has 15 residues. The germline V gene encodes CDR1 SGHTS and CDR2 YDEGEE. In DNA, the CDR3 is TGTGCCAGCAGGCTGACGGGGTTCCACTCCTACGAGCAGTACTTC. Its translation: CASRLTGFHSYEQYF. Full variable domain (rest looked up from reference TRBV5-8 and TRBJ2-7): EAGVTQSPTHLIKTRGQQATLRCSPISGHTSVYWYQQALGLGLQFLLWYDEGEERNRGNFPPRFSGRQFPNYSSELNVNALELEDSALYLCASRLTGFHSYEQYFGPGTRLTVT.

A single count supports this clone. The genes are TRBV11-2 and TRBJ1-6; D uncertain. V lost 6 bases and J lost 8, with 8 bases in between. Germline V gene sequence: CDR1 SGHAT, CDR2 FQNNGV. There are 12 residues in the CDR3. CDR3 in DNA: TGTGCCAGCAGTTTCGCTGATTCACCCCTCCACTTT. Protein: CASSFADSPLHF.

The V and J genes are TRBV3-1 (or the pseudogene TRBV3-2) and TRBJ2-7; 7 bases line up with TRBD1. The CDR3 has 14 residues. Germline loops: CDR1 LGHDT, CDR2 YNNKEL (reference sequence). J was trimmed by 6 bases and V by 4 bases; bases with no gene match: 9. This CDR3 reads CASSPTGNGAEQYF. The CDR3 DNA reads as TGTGCCAGCAGCCCGACAGGGAATGGTGCCGAGCAGTACTTC.

This chain joins TRBV19 and TRBJ1-1; D is unresolved. The CDR3 length is 14 residues. Germline V gene data show CDR1 as LNHDA and CDR2 as SQIVND (reference sequence). V was pared by 3 bases and J by 0 bases, with 8 bases between. This CDR3 reads CASSIRAMNTEAFF. CDR3 nucleotide sequence: TGTGCCAGTAGTATCCGGGCCATGAACACTGAAGCTTTCTTT.

This clone came up once. V and J are TRBV15 and TRBJ2-2, with TRBD1 as a possible D gene (6 bases). Germline V lookup: CDR1 LNHNV, CDR2 YYDKDF (reference sequence). The CDR3 has 13 residues. Deletions cut 8 bases from V and 7 bases from J, with 14 bases between. This chain's CDR3 is CATRTALIGELFF. The CDR3 DNA is TGTGCCACCCGGACAGCCTTGATCGGGGAGCTGTTTTTT.

The sample holds a few counts of this clone. This chain uses TRBV4-1 with TRBJ1-2; D remains unclear. The CDR3 has 18 residues. The germline V and J ends were trimmed by 0 bases and 3 bases, with 20 bases remaining between them. Germline V CDR1 and CDR2: MGHRA, YSYEKL. CDR3 coding DNA: TGCGCCAGCAGCCAAGAGGGTTATATCAGTGCGGGTCACTATGGCTACACCTTC. Translated, it gives CASSQEGYISAGHYGYTF.

In its sample, this clone was seen once. The rearrangement links TRBV4-1 to TRBJ1-5, with D tentatively TRBD1 (5 bases). The CDR3 is 14 residues long. Germline V gene sequence: CDR1 MGHRA, CDR2 YSYEKL. V gave up 4 bases and J gave up 6 bases, with 13 bases separating them. The CDR3 bases are TGCGCCAGCAGCCCCCCGACAGAGCGTCAGCCCCAGCATTTT. Its translation is CASSPPTERQPQHF.

V is TRBV30 and J is TRBJ2-7; D uncertain. Germline V CDR1 and CDR2: GTSNPN, SVGIG (reference sequence). V was clipped by 4 bases and J by 4 bases, with 14 bases between them. This CDR3 is 13 amino acids long. The CDR3 loop reads CAWKVDGLYEQYF. The CDR3 coding sequence is TGTGCCTGGAAAGTGGACGGGTTGTACGAGCAGTACTTC.

This sequence joins TRBV7-3 and TRBJ2-5; D is undetermined. CDR1 is SGHTA and CDR2 is FQGTGA in the germline V gene. The CDR3 loop spans 14 amino acids. Trimming stripped 4 bases from V and 2 bases from J, with 11 bases between. This chain's CDR3 is CASSSSKGQETQYF. The CDR3 region has the DNA TGTGCCAGCAGCTCGAGTAAGGGTCAAGAGACCCAGTACTTC.

The J gene is TRBJ1-1, the V gene TRBV27; D gene uncertain. Between the trimmed V and J ends, which lost 5 bases and 4 bases, there was a span of 11 bases. The CDR3 length is 13 residues. Germline V gene data show CDR1 as MNHEY and CDR2 as SMNVEV (reference sequence). The CDR3 is CASSPRTGTEAFF. Here the CDR3 DNA reads TGTGCCAGCAGTCCTAGGACGGGCACTGAAGCTTTCTTT.

The chain uses TRBV6-4 and TRBJ1-5; D call uncertain. Germline V lookup: CDR1 MRHNA, CDR2 SNTAGT. The length of the CDR3 is 13 residues. V was cut by 3 bases and J by 6 bases, with 9 bases left in between. CDR3 protein: CASSEQSGQPQHF. The CDR3 DNA follows: TGTGCCAGCAGTGAGCAGTCCGGTCAGCCCCAGCATTTT.

This chain joins TRBV7-8 and TRBJ2-3; D may match TRBD1 or TRBD2 (5 bases each). Trimming cost V 6 bases and J 6 bases, with 10 bases left between them. Germline-derived CDR1 and CDR2 are SGHVS and FQNEAQ. The CDR3 has 12 residues. CDR3 in amino acids: CASSPRGDTQYF. CDR3 in DNA: TGTGCCAGCAGTCCCCGGGGCGATACGCAGTATTTT.

This clone was picked up one time. The chain recombines TRBV4-2 with TRBJ1-1; 11 nucleotides match TRBD1. With 6 bases clipped from V and 5 bases from J, the junction kept 5 bases outside the gene matches. Germline CDR1 reads LGHNA; CDR2 reads YNFKEQ. This CDR3 contains 14 residues. The CDR3 reads CASSPGTGGTEAFF. In nucleotides, the CDR3 is TGTGCCAGCAGTCCCGGGACAGGGGGTACTGAAGCTTTCTTT.

This clone was observed a handful of times. This rearrangement joins TRBV11-2 to TRBJ1-3, with unresolved D. The germline V gene encodes CDR1 SGHAT and CDR2 FQNNGV. Trimming shortened V by 0 bases and J by 0 bases, and 6 bases separated the two germline ends. The CDR3 runs to 15 residues. The DNA of the CDR3 is TGTGCCAGCAGCTTAGAGGCCAGCTCTGGAAACACCATATATTTT. This encodes CASSLEASSGNTIYF.

The chain combines TRBV2 with TRBJ1-3; the D gene is possibly TRBD1 (5 bases). V was trimmed by 6 bases and J by 0 bases, leaving 12 bases between them. The germline V gene encodes CDR1 SNHLY and CDR2 FYNNEI. CDR3 length: 15 residues. This CDR3 is CASSATGTSGNTIYF. The CDR3 DNA sequence: TGTGCCAGCAGCGCAACCGGGACCTCTGGAAACACCATATATTTT.